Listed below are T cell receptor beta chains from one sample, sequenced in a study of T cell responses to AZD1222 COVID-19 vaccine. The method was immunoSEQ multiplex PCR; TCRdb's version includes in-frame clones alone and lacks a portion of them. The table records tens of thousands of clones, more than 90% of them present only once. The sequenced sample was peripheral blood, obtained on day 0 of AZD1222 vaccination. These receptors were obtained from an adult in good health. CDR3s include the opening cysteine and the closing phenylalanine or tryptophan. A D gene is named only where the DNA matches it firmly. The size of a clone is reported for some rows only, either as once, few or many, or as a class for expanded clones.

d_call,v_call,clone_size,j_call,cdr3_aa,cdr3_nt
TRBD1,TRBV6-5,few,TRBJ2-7,CASGTAYSYEQYF,TGTGCCAGCGGGACAGCTTACTCCTACGAGCAGTACTTC
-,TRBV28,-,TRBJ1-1,CASSGGSRGMNTEAFF,TGTGCCAGCAGTGGAGGGTCGAGGGGCATGAACACTGAAGCTTTCTTT
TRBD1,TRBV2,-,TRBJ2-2,CASRRDSNTGELFF,TGTGCCAGCAGACGGGACAGTAACACCGGGGAGCTGTTTTTT
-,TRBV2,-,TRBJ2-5,CASSGETQYF,TGTGCCAGCAGTGGAGAGACCCAGTACTTC
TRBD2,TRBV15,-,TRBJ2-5,CATRGGGRETQYF,TGTGCCACCCGGGGGGGAGGTCGGGAGACCCAGTACTTC
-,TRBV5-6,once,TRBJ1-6,CASSFPQGSYNSPLHF,TGTGCCAGCAGCTTCCCACAGGGCTCCTATAATTCACCCCTCCACTTT
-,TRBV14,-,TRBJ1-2,CASSQSGDYGYTF,TGTGCCAGCAGCCAATCAGGGGACTATGGCTACACCTTC
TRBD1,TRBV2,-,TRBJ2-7,CASNLDRGPYEQYF,TGTGCCAGCAACCTGGACAGGGGGCCCTACGAGCAGTACTTC
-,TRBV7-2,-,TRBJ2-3,CASSPEVPTDTQYF,TGTGCCAGCAGCCCTGAGGTGCCCACAGATACGCAGTATTTT
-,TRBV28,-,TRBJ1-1,CASSLLKNTEAFF,TGTGCCAGCAGTTTACTTAAGAACACTGAAGCTTTCTTT
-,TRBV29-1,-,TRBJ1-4,CSAAGGFNEKLFF,TGCAGCGCGGCGGGGGGGTTTAATGAAAAACTGTTTTTT
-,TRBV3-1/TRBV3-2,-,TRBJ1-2,CASSQEARANYGYTF,TGTGCCAGCAGCCAAGAAGCCAGAGCTAACTATGGCTACACCTTC
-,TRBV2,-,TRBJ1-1,CASSVDSWGNTEAFF,TGTGCCAGCAGTGTAGACAGTTGGGGAAACACTGAAGCTTTCTTT
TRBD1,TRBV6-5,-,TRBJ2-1,CASSMDRGNEQFF,TGTGCCAGCAGCATGGACAGGGGCAATGAGCAGTTCTTC
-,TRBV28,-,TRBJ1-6,CASSLNRAGNSPLHF,TGTGCCAGCAGTTTAAACAGGGCGGGTAATTCACCCCTCCACTTT
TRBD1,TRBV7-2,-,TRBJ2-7,CASSWDRGPYEQYF,TGTGCCAGCAGCTGGGACAGGGGCCCCTACGAGCAGTACTTC